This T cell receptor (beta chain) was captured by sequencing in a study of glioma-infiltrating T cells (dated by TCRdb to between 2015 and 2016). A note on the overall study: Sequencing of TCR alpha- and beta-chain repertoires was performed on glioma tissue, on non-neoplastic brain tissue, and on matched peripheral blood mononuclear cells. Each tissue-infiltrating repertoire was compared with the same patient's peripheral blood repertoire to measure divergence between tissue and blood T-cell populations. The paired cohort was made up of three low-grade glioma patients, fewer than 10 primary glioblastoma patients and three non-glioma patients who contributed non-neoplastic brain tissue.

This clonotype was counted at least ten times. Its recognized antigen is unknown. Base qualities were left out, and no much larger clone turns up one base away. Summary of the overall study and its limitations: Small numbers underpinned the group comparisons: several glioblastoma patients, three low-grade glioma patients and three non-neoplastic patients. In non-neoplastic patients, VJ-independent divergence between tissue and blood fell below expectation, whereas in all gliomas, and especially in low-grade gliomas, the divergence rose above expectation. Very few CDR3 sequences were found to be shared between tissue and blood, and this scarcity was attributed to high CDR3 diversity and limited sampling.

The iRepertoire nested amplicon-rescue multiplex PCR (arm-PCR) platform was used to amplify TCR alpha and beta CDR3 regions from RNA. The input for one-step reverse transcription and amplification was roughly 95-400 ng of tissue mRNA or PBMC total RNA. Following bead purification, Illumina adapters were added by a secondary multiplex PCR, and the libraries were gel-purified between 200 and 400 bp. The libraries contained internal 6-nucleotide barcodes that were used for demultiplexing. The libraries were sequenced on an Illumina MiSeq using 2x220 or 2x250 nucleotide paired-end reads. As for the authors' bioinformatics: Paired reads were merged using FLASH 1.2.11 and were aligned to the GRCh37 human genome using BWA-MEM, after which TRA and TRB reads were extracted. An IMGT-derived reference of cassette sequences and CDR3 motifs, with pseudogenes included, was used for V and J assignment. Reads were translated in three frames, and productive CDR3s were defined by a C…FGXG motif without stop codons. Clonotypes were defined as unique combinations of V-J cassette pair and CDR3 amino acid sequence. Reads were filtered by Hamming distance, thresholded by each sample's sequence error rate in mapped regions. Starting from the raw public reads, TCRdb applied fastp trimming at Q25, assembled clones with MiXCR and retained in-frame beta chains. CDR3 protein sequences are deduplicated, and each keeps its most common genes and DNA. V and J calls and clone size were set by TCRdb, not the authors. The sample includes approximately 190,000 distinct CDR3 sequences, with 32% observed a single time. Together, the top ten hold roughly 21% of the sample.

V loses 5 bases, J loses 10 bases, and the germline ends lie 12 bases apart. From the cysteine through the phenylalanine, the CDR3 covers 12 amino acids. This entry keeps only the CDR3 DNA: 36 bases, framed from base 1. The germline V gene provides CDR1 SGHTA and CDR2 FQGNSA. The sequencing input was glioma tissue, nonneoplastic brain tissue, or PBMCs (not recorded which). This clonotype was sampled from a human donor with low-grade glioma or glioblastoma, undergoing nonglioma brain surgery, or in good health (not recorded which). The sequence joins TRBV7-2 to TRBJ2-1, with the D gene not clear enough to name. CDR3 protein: CASSPLEREQFF. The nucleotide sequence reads TGTGCCAGCAGCCCGCTAGAGAGGGAGCAGTTCTTC.